This TCR beta chain was captured in a study of T cells after yellow fever vaccination (dated by TCRdb to between 2018 and 2021). About the study as a whole: Libraries from fractions with low cell numbers were prepared with the SMART-Seq v4 Ultra Low Input RNA kit. To track T-cell clones before and after primary and booster YFV17D yellow fever vaccination, bulk TCR alpha and beta repertoires were sequenced longitudinally. Two healthy male donors, one aged 18 to 29 and one aged 30 to 40 years, made up the cohort. Blood was drawn at multiple timepoints before and after primary and secondary immunization, with bulk PBMC replicates and cell subsets isolated. General findings and caveats noted by the study authors: Computational filtering was needed because FACS-sorted repertoires could contain abundant contaminating clonotypes from the bulk population. Because only a couple of donors were included in the study, the extent to which the findings can be generalized is limited. A small share of clonotypes was detected in both CD4 and CD8 compartments, with the overlap likely arising from convergent recombination. The secondary T-cell response was found to be weaker but faster than the primary response, with a peak reached on day 5 rather than on day 15. Most clones expanded after primary vaccination were re-detected after the booster (almost 98% of CD4 and around 88% of CD8), suggesting broad memory maintenance.

Taken with the paper, the label for treatment or condition translates to: live attenuated yellow fever vaccine strain. At each blood-draw timepoint, two biological replicates of bulk PBMCs were collected. PBMCs were isolated from peripheral blood using a standard Ficoll-Paque protocol. RNA was extracted with TriZol from bulk PBMCs, CD4 and CD8 fractions, and dextramer-positive and dextramer-negative fractions. The sample was run on an Illumina NovaSeq 6000. TCR cDNA was synthesized by 5'RACE template switching, which introduced a universal primer site and unique molecular identifiers. cDNA synthesis was primed from both the TCR alpha and TCR beta constant segments. Library amplification used two PCR steps, and the second PCR step added sample barcodes and sequencing adapters. Sequencing of libraries was done on Illumina HiSeq 2500 (2x100 bp) or NovaSeq (2x150 bp). The authors processed their data as follows. MIGEC was used to demultiplex reads and collapse the reads into UMI consensus sequences, and MiXCR was used for V(D)J alignment. Vaccine-responding clonotypes were identified with edgeR using replicate PBMC samples, with FDR below 0.01 and a log2 fold change above 5 up to day 15 being required. Each bulk clonotype was labeled CD4 or CD8 based on which sequenced repertoire, CD4 or CD8, contained the clonotype at higher abundance. TCRdb itself trimmed the public reads at Q25 with fastp, ran MiXCR and retained productive beta chains. Every CDR3 protein is listed once, alongside the most common genes and DNA of its rows. TCRdb, not the authors, supplied the V and J calls. The sample includes fewer than 350,000 distinct CDR3 sequences, with approximately 4.3% observed a single time. Of the sample, just under 20% falls within the top ten clones.

CDR1 and CDR2 (LGHNA, YSLEER) derive from the germline V gene. Trimming takes 2 bases off V and 5 bases off J; junction bases not matched to a gene: 10. Including the terminal cysteine and phenylalanine, the CDR3 comprises 17 residues. Here the CDR3 DNA is all that survives: 51 bases in frame from base 1. Regarding this clonotype: What antigen it recognizes has not been identified. Nothing much larger sits one base from this clone, and base qualities are not available.

This material consisted of PBMCs, taken 15 days after the yellow fever booster vaccination. This sequence originates from a man in his late teens or twenties who received the YFV17D yellow fever vaccine. The rearrangement combines TRBV4-3 with TRBJ1-4, with 8 central nucleotides matching TRBD1. The nucleotides are TGCGCCAGCAGCCAACCTTCTGGGGGGACAGGAAATGAAAAACTGTTTTTT. It translates to CASSQPSGGTGNEKLFF.